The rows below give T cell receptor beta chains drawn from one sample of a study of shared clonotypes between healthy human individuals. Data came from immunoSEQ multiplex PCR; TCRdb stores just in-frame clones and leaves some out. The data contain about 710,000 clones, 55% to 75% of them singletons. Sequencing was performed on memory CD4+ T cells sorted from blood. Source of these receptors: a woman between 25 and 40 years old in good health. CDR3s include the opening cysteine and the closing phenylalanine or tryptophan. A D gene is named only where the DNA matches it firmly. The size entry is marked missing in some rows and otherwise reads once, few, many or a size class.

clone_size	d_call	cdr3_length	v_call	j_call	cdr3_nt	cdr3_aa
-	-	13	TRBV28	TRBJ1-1	TGTGCCAGCACCCTGCCGGGAGGGGCTGAAGCTTTCTTT	CASTLPGGAEAFF
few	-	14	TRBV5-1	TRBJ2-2	TGCGCCAGCAGAGAGGGGGCGCGGGGCGGGGAGCTGTTTTTT	CASREGARGGELFF
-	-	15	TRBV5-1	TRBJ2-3	TGCGCCAGCAGCTTGAATTTTTTAGGCACAGATACGCAGTATTTT	CASSLNFLGTDTQYF
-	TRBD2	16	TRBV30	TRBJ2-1	TGTGCCTGGAGTGGATCGGGACTAGCGGGAGTCAATGAGCAGTTCTTC	CAWSGSGLAGVNEQFF
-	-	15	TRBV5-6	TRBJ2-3	TGTGCCAGCAGCTTTCTAGCGCTAAGCACAGATACGCAGTATTTT	CASSFLALSTDTQYF
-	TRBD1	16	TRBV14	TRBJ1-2	TGTGCCAGCAGCCTAACCGGGACAGGGCTTGTTAGTGGCTACACCTTC	CASSLTGTGLVSGYTF
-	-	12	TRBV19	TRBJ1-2	TGTGCCAGTAAAACGGGACCCTATGGCTACACCTTC	CASKTGPYGYTF
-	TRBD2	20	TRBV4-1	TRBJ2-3	TGCGCCAGCAGCCAAGAGGAAGTGCAGGTAGCGGGAGATGGGCCTTATACGCAGTATTTT	CASSQEEVQVAGDGPYTQYF
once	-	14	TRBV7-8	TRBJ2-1	TGTGCCAGCAGCTTGGAAGCGGCCTACAATGAGCAGTTCTTC	CASSLEAAYNEQFF
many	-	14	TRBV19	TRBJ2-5	TGTGCCAGTAGTATAGCAGCGGTGCAAGAGACCCAGTACTTC	CASSIAAVQETQYF
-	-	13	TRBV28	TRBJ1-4	TGTGCCAGTTTAGGGGGTGGAGAGGAAAAACTGTTTTTT	CASLGGGEEKLFF
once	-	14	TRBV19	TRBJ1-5	TGTGCCAGTAACGATCCAGGTCGGAATCAGCCCCAGCATTTT	CASNDPGRNQPQHF
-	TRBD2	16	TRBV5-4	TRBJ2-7	TGTGCCAGCAGCTTGGGGGCTAGCGGGAGAGTCTACGAGCAGTACTTC	CASSLGASGRVYEQYF
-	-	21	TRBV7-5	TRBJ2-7	TGTGTCAGAAGCTCCAGAAAATCAGGACAGGCCGGAGGCGGGAGGGCCTACGAGCAGTACTTC	CVRSSRKSGQAGGGRAYEQYF
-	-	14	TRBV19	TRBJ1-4	TGTGCCAGCCAAGGGCAGGGGACTAATGAAAAACTGTTTTTT	CASQGQGTNEKLFF
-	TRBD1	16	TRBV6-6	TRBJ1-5	TGTGCCAGCAGCCAGGGGGCAGGATATGGCAATCAGCCCCAGCATTTT	CASSQGAGYGNQPQHF
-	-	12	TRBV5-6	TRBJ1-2	TGTGCCAGCAGCTTCGAGACATGGGGCTACACCTTC	CASSFETWGYTF
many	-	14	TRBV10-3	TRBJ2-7	TGTGCCATCAGTGAGAAGCAGGGTACCATCTCTACGAACTTC	CAISEKQGTISTNF
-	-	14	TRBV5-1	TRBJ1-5	TGCGCCAGCAGCTCAGACGGCGGAACGGGAGCCCAGCATTTT	CASSSDGGTGAQHF
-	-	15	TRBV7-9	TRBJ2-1	TGTGCCAGCAGCCTTACACCGGGACCCCACAATGAGCAGTTCTTC	CASSLTPGPHNEQFF
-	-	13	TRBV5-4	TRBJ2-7	TGTGCCGTCTCGGCGCTGAGCTCCTACGAGCAGTACTTC	CAVSALSSYEQYF
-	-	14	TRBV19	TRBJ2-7	TGTGCCAGTAGCAAGACGGGTCGTACCTACGAGCAGTACTTC	CASSKTGRTYEQYF
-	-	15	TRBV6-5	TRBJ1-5	TGTGCCAGCAGTCACATAACGACAGGACCGCAGCCCCAGCATTTT	CASSHITTGPQPQHF